This T cell receptor (beta chain) originates from a study of T-cell reconstitution after alpha-beta-depleted transplantation in children. TCRbeta library construction was performed incorporating unique molecular identifiers. MiXCR, applied by TCRdb to the PCR reads, yields one record per CDR3 protein. There are about 340,000 distinct CDR3 sequences in the sample; approximately 10% occur only once, and about 2.3% lies in the top ten. Only a few counts were recorded for this clonotype. Trimming took 5 bases from V and 7 from J, leaving 8 bases between them. Germline V lookup: CDR1 MNHNS, CDR2 SASEGT. The CDR3 consists of 11 residues.

The clonotype was recovered from a human donor who donated a stem cell graft to a child with acute lymphoblastic leukemia. Sequenced here: PBMCs from the stem cell graft donor, sampled from the stem cell graft. The gene calls are TRBV6-1 and TRBJ2-5; D is unclear. The CDR3 region is CASSPAGTQYF. CDR3 sequence (DNA): TGTGCCAGCAGTCCCGCTGGGACCCAGTACTTC.